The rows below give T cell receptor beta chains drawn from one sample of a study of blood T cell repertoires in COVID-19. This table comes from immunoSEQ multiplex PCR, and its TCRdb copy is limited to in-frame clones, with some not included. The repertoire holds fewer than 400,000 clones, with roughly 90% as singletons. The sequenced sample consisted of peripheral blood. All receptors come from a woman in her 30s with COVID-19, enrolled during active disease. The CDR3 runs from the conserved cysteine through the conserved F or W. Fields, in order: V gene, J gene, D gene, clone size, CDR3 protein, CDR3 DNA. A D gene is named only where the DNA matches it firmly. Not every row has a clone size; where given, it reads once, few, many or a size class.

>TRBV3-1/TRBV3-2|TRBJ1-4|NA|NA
CASSPIDRNEKLFF
TGTGCCAGCAGCCCAATCGACAGGAATGAAAAACTGTTTTTT
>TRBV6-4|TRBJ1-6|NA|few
CASRNEGEGSPLHF
TGTGCCAGCAGGAACGAGGGGGAAGGATCACCCCTCCACTTT
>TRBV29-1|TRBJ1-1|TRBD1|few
CSVGTGDTEAFF
TGCAGCGTCGGGACAGGGGACACTGAAGCTTTCTTT
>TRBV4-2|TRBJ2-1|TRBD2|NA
CASSQGSGGVLEQFF
TGTGCCAGCAGCCAAGGGAGCGGGGGGGTTCTTGAGCAGTTCTTC
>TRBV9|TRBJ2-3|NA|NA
CASSVSDRSSTDTQYF
TGTGCCAGCAGCGTATCGGACAGATCTAGCACAGATACGCAGTATTTT
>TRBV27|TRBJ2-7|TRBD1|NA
CASSPRTGALYEQYF
TGTGCCAGCAGTCCACGGACAGGGGCTTTGTACGAGCAGTACTTC
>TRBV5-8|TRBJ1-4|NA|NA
CASSTTDSIATNEKLFF
TGTGCCAGCAGCACCACTGACAGTATTGCAACTAATGAAAAACTGTTTTTT
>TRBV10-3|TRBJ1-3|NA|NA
CAISESSSFSGNTIYF
TGTGCCATCAGTGAGTCGAGTTCCTTCTCAGGAAACACCATATATTTT
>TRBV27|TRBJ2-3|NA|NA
CASSFGVPSEDTQYF
TGTGCCAGCAGTTTTGGTGTCCCCTCCGAGGATACGCAGTATTTT
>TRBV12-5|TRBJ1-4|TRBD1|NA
CASGLRILGQAYEKLFF
TGTGCTAGTGGTTTAAGGATACTAGGACAGGCCTATGAAAAACTGTTTTTT
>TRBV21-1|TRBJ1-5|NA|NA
CASSKVEGAGNQPQHF
TGTGCCAGCAGCAAAGTGGAGGGGGCTGGCAATCAGCCCCAGCATTTT
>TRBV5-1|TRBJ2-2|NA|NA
CASSPPELRGTGELFF
TGCGCCAGCAGCCCCCCTGAACTCCGGGGCACCGGGGAGCTGTTTTTT
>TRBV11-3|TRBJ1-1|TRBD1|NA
CASSPGQGWGNTEAFF
TGTGCCAGCAGCCCCGGACAGGGGTGGGGGAACACTGAAGCTTTCTTT
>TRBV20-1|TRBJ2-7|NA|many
CSVDTPYEQYF
TGCAGTGTTGATACTCCCTACGAGCAGTACTTC
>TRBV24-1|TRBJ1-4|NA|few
CATRRQRVWRPANEKLFF
TGTGCCACCAGGAGACAGAGAGTCTGGCGTCCGGCTAATGAAAAACTGTTTTTT
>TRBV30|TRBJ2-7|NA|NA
CAWSPGGGEQYF
TGTGCCTGGAGCCCCGGGGGTGGCGAGCAGTACTTC
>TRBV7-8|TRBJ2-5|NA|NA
CASSLGPSVPTKETQYF
TGTGCCAGCAGCTTAGGGCCTAGCGTTCCCACCAAAGAGACCCAGTACTTC
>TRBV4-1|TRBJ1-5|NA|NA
CASSQVGGERGQPQHF
TGCGCCAGCAGCCAAGTTGGGGGGGAGAGGGGGCAGCCCCAGCATTTT
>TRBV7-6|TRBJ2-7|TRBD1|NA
CASSRTGNYEQYF
TGTGCCAGCTCGCGGACAGGAAACTACGAGCAGTACTTC
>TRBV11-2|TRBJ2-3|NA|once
CASSDQWGTYPDTQYF
TGTGCCAGCAGCGACCAGTGGGGGACTTATCCAGATACGCAGTATTTT
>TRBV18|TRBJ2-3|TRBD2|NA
CASSPDSGGAADTQYF
TGTGCCAGCTCACCGGATAGCGGGGGGGCGGCAGATACGCAGTATTTT
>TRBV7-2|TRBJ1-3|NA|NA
CASSSKPLGTDSGNTIYF
TGTGCCAGCAGCTCAAAGCCCCTAGGCACCGACTCTGGAAACACCATATATTTT
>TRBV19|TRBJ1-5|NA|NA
CAEGDNQPQHF
TGTGCCGAAGGGGACAATCAGCCCCAGCATTTT
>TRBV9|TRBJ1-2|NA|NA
CASATGSNYGYTF
TGTGCCAGCGCCACAGGGTCGAACTATGGCTACACCTTC
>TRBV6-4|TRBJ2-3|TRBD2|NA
CASSGRGSGGADTQYF
TGTGCCAGCAGTGGACGAGGTAGCGGGGGGGCGGATACGCAGTATTTT
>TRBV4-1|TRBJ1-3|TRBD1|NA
CASSLSGTGTGNTIYF
TGCGCCAGCAGCCTAAGTGGGACAGGGACCGGAAACACCATATATTTT
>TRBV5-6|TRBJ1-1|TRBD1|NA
CASSRSGQGEKAFF
TGTGCCAGCAGCCGCTCGGGACAGGGGGAGAAAGCTTTCTTT
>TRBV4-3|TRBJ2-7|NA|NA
CASSQGRRAEQYF
TGCGCCAGCAGCCAAGGCAGGCGGGCCGAGCAGTACTTC
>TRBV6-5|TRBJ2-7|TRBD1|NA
CASRAATGISYEQYF
TGTGCCAGCAGGGCGGCGACAGGGATTAGCTACGAGCAGTACTTC
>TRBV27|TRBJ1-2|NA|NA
CASSFRGSSGYTF
TGTGCCAGCAGTTTCCGGGGTTCGTCGGGCTACACCTTC
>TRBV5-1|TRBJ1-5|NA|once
CASSLGGFNQPQHF
TGCGCCAGCAGCTTGGGAGGTTTCAATCAGCCCCAGCATTTT
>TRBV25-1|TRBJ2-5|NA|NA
CASRDWGTQYF
TGTGCCAGTAGGGACTGGGGGACCCAGTACTTC
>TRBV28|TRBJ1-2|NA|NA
CASSRDYGYTF
TGTGCCAGCTCCAGGGACTATGGCTACACCTTC
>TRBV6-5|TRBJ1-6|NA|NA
CASTNGDSRNSPLHF
TGTGCCAGCACCAACGGGGATTCACGAAATTCACCCCTCCACTTT
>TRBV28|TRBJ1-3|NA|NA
CASSRPPGLSGNTIYF
TGTGCCAGCAGCCGTCCGCCGGGGTTGTCTGGAAACACCATATATTTT
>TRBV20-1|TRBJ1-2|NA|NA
CSAKTGGGYTF
TGCAGTGCTAAGACAGGCGGGGGCTACACCTTC
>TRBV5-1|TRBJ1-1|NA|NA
CASRPGGARNTEAFF
TGCGCCAGCAGACCGGGTGGGGCCAGGAACACTGAAGCTTTCTTT
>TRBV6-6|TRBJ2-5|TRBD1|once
CASSPGQGVQETQYF
TGTGCCAGCAGTCCTGGACAGGGGGTCCAAGAGACCCAGTACTTC
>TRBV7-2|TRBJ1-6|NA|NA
CASSLALPVSYNSPLHF
TGTGCCAGCAGCTTAGCGCTCCCAGTCTCCTATAATTCACCCCTCCACTTT
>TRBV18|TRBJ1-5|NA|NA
CASSPGGGQPQHF
TGTGCCAGCTCACCAGGGGGGGGTCAGCCCCAGCATTTT
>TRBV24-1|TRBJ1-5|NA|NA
CATSGGNHQPQHF
TGTGCCACCAGTGGAGGGAACCATCAGCCCCAGCATTTT
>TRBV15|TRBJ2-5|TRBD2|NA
CATSTSGASRETQYF
TGTGCCACCAGCACTAGCGGGGCCTCTCGGGAGACCCAGTACTTC
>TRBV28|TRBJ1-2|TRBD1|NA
CASCRGRSGYTF
TGTGCCAGCTGCAGGGGGCGCAGTGGCTACACCTTC
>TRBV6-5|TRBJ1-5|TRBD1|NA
CASGQGYSNQPQHF
TGTGCCAGCGGACAGGGTTATAGCAATCAGCCCCAGCATTTT
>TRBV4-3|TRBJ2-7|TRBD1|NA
CASSQVTGAPYEQYF
TGCGCCAGCAGCCAAGTAACAGGGGCGCCCTACGAGCAGTACTTC
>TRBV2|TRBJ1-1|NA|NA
CASGRKAGNQNTEAFF
TGTGCCAGTGGCCGAAAGGCGGGGAACCAGAACACTGAAGCTTTCTTT
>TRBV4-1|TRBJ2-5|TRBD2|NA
CASSQDSSGLETQYF
TGCGCCAGCAGCCAAGATTCTAGCGGTTTAGAGACCCAGTACTTC
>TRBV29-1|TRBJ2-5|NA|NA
CSAAPRGGEETQYF
TGCAGCGCAGCTCCACGTGGAGGGGAAGAGACCCAGTACTTC
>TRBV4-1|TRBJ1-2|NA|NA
CASSQEGRGYTF
TGCGCCAGCAGCCAAGAGGGGAGAGGCTACACCTTC
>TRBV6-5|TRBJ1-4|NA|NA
CASSPEAQLGEKLFF
TGTGCCAGCAGCCCCGAGGCCCAACTCGGTGAAAAACTGTTTTTT
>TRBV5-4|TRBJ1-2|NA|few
CASSPGHKTTYGYTF
TGTGCCAGCAGTCCGGGACACAAGACAACCTATGGCTACACCTTC
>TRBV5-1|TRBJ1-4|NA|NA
CASSLAAGEKLFF
TGCGCCAGCAGCCTGGCAGCAGGGGAAAAACTGTTTTTT
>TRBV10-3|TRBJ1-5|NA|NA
CAIGRGNQPQHF
TGTGCCATCGGGAGGGGGAATCAGCCCCAGCATTTT
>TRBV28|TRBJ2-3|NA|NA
CASIRGGETDTQYF
TGTGCCAGCATAAGAGGGGGGGAAACAGATACGCAGTATTTT
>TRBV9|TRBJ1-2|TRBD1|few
CASSVGQGEGHGYTF
TGTGCCAGCAGCGTAGGACAGGGGGAGGGGCATGGCTACACCTTC
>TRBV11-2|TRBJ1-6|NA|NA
CASSLVIFRGNSPLHF
TGTGCCAGCAGCTTAGTTATTTTTCGGGGGAATTCACCCCTCCACTTT